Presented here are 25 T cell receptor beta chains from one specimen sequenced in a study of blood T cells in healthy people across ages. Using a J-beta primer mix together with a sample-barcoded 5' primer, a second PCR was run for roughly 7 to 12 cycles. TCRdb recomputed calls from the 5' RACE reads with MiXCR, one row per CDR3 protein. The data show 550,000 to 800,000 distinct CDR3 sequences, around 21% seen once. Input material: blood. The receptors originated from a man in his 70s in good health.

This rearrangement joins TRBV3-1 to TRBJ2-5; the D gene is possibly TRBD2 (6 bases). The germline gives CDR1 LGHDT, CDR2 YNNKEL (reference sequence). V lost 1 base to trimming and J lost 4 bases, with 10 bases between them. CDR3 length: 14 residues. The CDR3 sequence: CASSQVGGGETQYF. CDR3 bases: TGTGCCAGCAGCCAAGTGGGAGGAGGAGAGACCCAGTACTTC.

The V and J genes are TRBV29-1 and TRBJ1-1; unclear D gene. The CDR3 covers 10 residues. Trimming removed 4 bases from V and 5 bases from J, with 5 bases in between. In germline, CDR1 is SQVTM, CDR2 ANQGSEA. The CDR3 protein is CSVGRTEAFF. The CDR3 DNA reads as TGCAGCGTTGGGAGGACTGAAGCTTTCTTT.

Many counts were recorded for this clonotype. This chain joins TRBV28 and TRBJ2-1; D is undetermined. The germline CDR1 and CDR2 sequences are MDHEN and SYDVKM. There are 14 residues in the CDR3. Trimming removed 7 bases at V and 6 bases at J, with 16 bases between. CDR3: CASTLGLRANEQFF. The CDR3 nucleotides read TGTGCCAGCACTCTCGGTCTCCGGGCCAATGAGCAGTTCTTC. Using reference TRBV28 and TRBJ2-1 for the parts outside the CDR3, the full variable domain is DVKVTQSSRYLVKRTGEKVFLECVQDMDHENMFWYRQDPGLGLRLIYFSYDVKMKEKGDIPEGYSVSREKKERFSLILESASTNQTSMYLCASTLGLRANEQFFGPGTRLTVL.

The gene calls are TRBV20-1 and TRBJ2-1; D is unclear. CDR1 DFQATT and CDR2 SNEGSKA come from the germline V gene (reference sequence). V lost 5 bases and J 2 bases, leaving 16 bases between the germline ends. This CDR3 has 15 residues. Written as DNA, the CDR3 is TGCAGTGCTGGATCCCGAGATGTACCCTACAATGAGCAGTTCTTC. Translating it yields CSAGSRDVPYNEQFF.

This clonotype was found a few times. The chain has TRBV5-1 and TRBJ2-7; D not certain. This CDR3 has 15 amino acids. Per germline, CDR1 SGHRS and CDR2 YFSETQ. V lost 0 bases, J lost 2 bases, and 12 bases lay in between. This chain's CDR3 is CASSLDGSRTYEQYF. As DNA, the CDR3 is TGCGCCAGCAGCTTGGATGGTAGCAGAACCTACGAGCAGTACTTC.

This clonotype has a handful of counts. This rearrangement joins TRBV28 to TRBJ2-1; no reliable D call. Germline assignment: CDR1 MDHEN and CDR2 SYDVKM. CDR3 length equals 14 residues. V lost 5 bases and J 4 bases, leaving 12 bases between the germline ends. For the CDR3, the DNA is TGTGCCAGCAGTACAGCCGATGGTTACAATGAGCAGTTCTTC. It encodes CASSTADGYNEQFF.

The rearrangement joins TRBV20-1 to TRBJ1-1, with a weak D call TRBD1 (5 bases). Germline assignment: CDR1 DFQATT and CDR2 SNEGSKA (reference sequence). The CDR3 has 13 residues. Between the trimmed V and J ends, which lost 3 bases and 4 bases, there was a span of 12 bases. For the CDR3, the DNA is TGCAGTGCTAGCCAGGGTTGGGGCACTGAAGCTTTCTTT. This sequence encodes CSASQGWGTEAFF.

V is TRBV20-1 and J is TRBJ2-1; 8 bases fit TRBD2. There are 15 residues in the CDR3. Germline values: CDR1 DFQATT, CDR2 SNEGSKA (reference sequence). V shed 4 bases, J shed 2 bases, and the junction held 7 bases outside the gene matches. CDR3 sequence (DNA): TGCAGTGCTACGGGACTAGTCGGGACCTACAATGAGCAGTTCTTC. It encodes CSATGLVGTYNEQFF.

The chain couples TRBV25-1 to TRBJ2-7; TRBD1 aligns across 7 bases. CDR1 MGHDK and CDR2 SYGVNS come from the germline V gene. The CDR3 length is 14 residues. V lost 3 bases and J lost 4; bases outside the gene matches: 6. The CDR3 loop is CASSDRQGRYEQYF. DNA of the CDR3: TGTGCCAGCAGTGACCGACAGGGTCGGTACGAGCAGTACTTC.

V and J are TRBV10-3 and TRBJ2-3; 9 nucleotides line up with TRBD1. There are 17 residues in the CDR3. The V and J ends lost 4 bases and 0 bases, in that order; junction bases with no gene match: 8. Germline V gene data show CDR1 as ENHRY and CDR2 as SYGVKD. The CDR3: CAISARTGATSTDTQYF. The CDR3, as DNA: TGTGCCATCAGTGCTCGGACAGGGGCCACTAGCACAGATACGCAGTATTTT.

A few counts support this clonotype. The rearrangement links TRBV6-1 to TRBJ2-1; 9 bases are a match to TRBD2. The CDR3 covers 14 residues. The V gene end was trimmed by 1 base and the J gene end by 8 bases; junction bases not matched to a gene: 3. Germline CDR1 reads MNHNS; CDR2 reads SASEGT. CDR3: CASSEGGTSYEQFF. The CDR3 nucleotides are TGTGCCAGCAGTGAAGGGGGGACTAGCTATGAGCAGTTCTTC.

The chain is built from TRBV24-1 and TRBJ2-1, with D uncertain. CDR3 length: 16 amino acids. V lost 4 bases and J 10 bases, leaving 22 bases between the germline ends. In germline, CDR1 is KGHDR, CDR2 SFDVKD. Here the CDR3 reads CATSDPSVLAGREQFF. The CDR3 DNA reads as TGTGCCACCAGTGACCCGTCCGTATTGGCAGGCCGGGAGCAGTTCTTC.

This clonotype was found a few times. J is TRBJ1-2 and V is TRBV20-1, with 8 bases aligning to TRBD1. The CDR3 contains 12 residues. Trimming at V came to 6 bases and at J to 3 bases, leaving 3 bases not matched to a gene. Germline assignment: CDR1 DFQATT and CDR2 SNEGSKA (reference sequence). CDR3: CSATTGDYGYTF. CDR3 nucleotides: TGCAGTGCAACGACAGGGGACTATGGCTACACCTTC.

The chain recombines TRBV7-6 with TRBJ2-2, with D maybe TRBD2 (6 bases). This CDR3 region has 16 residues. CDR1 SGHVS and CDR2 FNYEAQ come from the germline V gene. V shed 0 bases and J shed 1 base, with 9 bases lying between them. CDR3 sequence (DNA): TGTGCCAGCAGCTTAGCGGTTAGCGGGAACACCGGGGAGCTGTTTTTT. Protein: CASSLAVSGNTGELFF.

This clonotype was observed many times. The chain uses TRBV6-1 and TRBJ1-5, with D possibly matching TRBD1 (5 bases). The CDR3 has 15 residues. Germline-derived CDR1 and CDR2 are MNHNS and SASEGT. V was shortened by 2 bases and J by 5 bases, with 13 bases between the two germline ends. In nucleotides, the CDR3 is TGTGCCAGCAGTGAATTTGGGGCTCGGGATCAGCCCCAGCATTTT. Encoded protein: CASSEFGARDQPQHF.

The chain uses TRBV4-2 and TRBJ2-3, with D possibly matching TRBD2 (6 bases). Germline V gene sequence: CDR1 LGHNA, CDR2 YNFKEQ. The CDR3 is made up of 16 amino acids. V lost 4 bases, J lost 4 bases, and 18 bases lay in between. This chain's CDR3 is CASSRSGTGNSDTQYF. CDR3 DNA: TGTGCCAGCAGCCGCTCCGGGACTGGAAACTCAGATACGCAGTATTTT.

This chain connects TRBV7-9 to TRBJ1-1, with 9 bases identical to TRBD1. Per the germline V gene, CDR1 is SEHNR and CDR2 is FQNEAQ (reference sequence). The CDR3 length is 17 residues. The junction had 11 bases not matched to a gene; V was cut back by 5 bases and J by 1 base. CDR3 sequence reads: CASSLPTGGSGNTEAFF. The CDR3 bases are TGTGCCAGCAGCCTTCCCACAGGGGGCTCCGGGAACACTGAAGCTTTCTTT.

CDR3 DNA sequence: TGTGCCTGCAAAGGCGGGGGACAAGAGACCCAGTACTTC. Translating it yields CACKGGGQETQYF. The chain uses TRBV7-9 and TRBJ2-5, with 7 positions matching TRBD2. The CDR3 runs 13 residues. V lost 11 bases to trimming and J lost 2 bases; unmatched junction nucleotides: 8. Germline CDR1 is SEHNR and CDR2 is FQNEAQ (reference sequence).

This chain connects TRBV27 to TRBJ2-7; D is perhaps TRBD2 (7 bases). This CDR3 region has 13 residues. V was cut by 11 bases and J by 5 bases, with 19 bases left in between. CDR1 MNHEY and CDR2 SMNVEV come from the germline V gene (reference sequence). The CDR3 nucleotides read TGTGCCTCTTCAACACCGGGGGGCGACGAGCAGTACTTC. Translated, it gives CASSTPGGDEQYF.

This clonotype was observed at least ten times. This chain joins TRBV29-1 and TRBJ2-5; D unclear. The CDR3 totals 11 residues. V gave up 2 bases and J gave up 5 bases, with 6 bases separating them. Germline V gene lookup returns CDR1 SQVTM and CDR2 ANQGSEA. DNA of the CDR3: TGCAGCGTTGAACAAATGGAGACCCAGTACTTC. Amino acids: CSVEQMETQYF.

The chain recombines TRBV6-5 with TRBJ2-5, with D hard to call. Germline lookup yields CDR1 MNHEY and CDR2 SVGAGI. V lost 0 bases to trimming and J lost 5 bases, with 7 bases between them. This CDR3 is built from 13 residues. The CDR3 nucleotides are TGTGCCAGCAGTTACTCCGTTTTTGAGACCCAGTACTTC. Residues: CASSYSVFETQYF.

The CDR3, as DNA: TGTGCCAGCAGTTTTGTAGGGAGTCCCTACGAGCAGTACTTC. This sequence encodes CASSFVGSPYEQYF. The chain has TRBV12-3 or TRBV12-4 and TRBJ2-5; possibly TRBD2 for D (5 bases). The end of the DNA aligns better with TRBJ2-7, so the J call may be wrong. This CDR3 is built from 14 residues.

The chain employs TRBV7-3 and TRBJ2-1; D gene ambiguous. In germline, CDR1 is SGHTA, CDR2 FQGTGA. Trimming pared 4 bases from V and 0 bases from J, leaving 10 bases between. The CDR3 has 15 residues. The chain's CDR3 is CASSSKGSSYNEQFF. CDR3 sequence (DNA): TGTGCCAGCAGCTCCAAGGGAAGCTCCTACAATGAGCAGTTCTTC.

CDR3 sequence (DNA): TGTGCCATCCTACAACCGGGGCAGGGAGATGAAAAACTGTTTTTT. Protein: CAILQPGQGDEKLFF. This chain joins TRBV10-3 and TRBJ1-4; D possibly corresponds to TRBD1 (5 bases). The CDR3 covers 15 residues. Germline CDR1 and CDR2: ENHRY and SYGVKD. Trimming took off 8 bases at V and 6 bases at J, with 19 bases between the two ends.

The CDR3 nucleotides read TGTGCCAGCAGTGATTCGGTTAACTATGGCTACACCTTC. The encoded protein is CASSDSVNYGYTF. This chain connects TRBV25-1 to TRBJ1-2; D is uncertain. The germline CDR1 and CDR2 sequences are MGHDK and SYGVNS. This CDR3 region has 13 residues. V lost 3 bases and J lost 1, with 6 bases in between.